This entry is about one TCR beta chain. These data come from a study of blood T cell repertoires in COVID-19. The CDR3 loop spans 16 amino acids. Losses at the gene ends were 0 bases for V and 4 bases for J; bases not matched to a gene: 5. Germline V lookup: CDR1 MNHEY, CDR2 SVGAGI. Data came from immunoSEQ multiplex PCR; TCRdb stores just in-frame clones and leaves some out. Here the sample spans roughly 390,000 clones, 85% being singletons. The sequenced sample consisted of peripheral blood. This chain uses TRBV6-5 with TRBJ2-1, with TRBD1 matching 8 bases. The clonotype comes from a woman aged 18-30 years with acute or convalescent COVID-19. The DNA for the CDR3 is TGTGCCAGCAGTTACTCGATCGGACAGGGATACAATGAGCAGTTCTTC. Amino acid sequence: CASSYSIGQGYNEQFF.